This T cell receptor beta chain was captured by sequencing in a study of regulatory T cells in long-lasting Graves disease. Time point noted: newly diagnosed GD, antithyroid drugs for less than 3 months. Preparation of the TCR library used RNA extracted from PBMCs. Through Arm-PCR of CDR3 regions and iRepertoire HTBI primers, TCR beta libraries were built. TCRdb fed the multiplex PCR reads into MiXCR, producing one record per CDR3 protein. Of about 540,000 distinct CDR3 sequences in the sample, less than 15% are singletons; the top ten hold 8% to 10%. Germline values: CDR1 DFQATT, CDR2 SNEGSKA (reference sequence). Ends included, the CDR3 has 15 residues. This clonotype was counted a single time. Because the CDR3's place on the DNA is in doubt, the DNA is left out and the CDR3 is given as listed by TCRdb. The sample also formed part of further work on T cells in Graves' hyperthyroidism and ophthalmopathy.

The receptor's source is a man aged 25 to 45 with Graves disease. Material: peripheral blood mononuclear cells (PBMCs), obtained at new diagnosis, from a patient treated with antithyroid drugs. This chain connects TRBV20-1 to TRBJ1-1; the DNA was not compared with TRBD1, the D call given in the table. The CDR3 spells CSARVALGAGTEDFF.